The 27 T cell receptor beta chains below come from one sample, sequenced in a study of blood T cell repertoires in COVID-19. Clones were read by immunoSEQ multiplex PCR, and TCRdb kept only the in-frame ones, dropping some. In the table there are 250,000 or so clones, 75% to 90% of which are singletons. Sequencing was carried out using peripheral blood. Receptors originate from a man aged 30 to 39 with COVID-19, enrolled during active disease.

The chain couples TRBV2 to TRBJ2-3; 7 bases map to TRBD2. Germline CDR1 reads SNHLY; CDR2 reads FYNNEI. There are 16 residues in the CDR3. V lost 1 base and J lost 0; bases outside the gene matches: 4. DNA for the CDR3: TGTGCCAGCAGTGAAGATTGGGGGGGTAGCACAGATACGCAGTATTTT. Its protein is CASSEDWGGSTDTQYF.

The chain has TRBV5-1 and TRBJ2-7, with 8 bases identical to TRBD1. V was clipped by 0 bases and J by 6 bases; unmatched bases: 8. Germline lookup yields CDR1 SGHRS and CDR2 YFSETQ. There are 15 residues in the CDR3. CDR3 nucleotide sequence: TGCGCCAGCAGCTTGGCCTCCAGGGGGCTTTCCGAGCAGTACTTC. Encoded protein: CASSLASRGLSEQYF.

The J gene is TRBJ1-2, the V gene TRBV6-2 or TRBV6-3; the match to TRBD1 covers 8 bases. J gave up 3 bases and V 5 bases, and 8 bases lay outside the gene matches. Germline V lookup: CDR1 MNHEY, CDR2 SVGEGT. The CDR3 is 15 amino acids. The CDR3 is CASSKTGAWYYGYTF. CDR3 sequence (DNA): TGTGCCAGCAGTAAGACAGGGGCGTGGTACTATGGCTACACCTTC.

The chain employs TRBV11-3 and TRBJ2-3; the D is unclear. Germline V CDR1 and CDR2: SGHNT, YENEEA. There are 14 residues in the CDR3. Trimming pared 5 bases from V and 0 bases from J, leaving 9 bases between. In DNA form, the CDR3 reads TGTGCCAGCAGCCTTTCCGGGAGCACAGATACGCAGTATTTT. Translating it yields CASSLSGSTDTQYF.

The chain is built from TRBV5-6 and TRBJ2-1, with TRBD2 identical over 13 bases. Germline V gives CDR1 SGHDT, CDR2 YYEEEE. V was pared by 4 bases and J by 7 bases, with 14 bases of the junction left unmatched. This CDR3 comprises 18 residues. The CDR3: CASSLTVTSGGAENEQFF. In DNA form, the CDR3 reads TGTGCCAGCAGCCTGACGGTTACTAGCGGGGGGGCGGAGAATGAGCAGTTCTTC.

This CDR3 reads CASSISATTGAEQYF. The CDR3 coding sequence is TGTGCCAGTAGTATATCGGCCACGACTGGGGCCGAGCAGTACTTC. The chain uses TRBV19 and TRBJ2-7; TRBD1 might be the D (5 bases). Germline V gene lookup returns CDR1 LNHDA and CDR2 SQIVND (reference sequence). This CDR3 contains 15 residues. The ends were cut back, 2 bases at V and 6 bases at J, with 17 bases in the middle. Full variable domain (remainder filled in from reference TRBV19 and TRBJ2-7): DGGITQSPKYLFRKEGQNVTLSCEQNLNHDAMYWYRQDPGQGLRLIYYSQIVNDFQKGDIAEGYSVSREKKESFPLTVTSAQKNPTAFYLCASSISATTGAEQYFGPGTRLTVT.

The CDR3 nucleotides are TGTGCCAGCAGCTTGGAACAGGGCTACTATGGCTACACCTTC. It specifies CASSLEQGYYGYTF. This chain uses TRBV5-6 with TRBJ1-2; the D gene is possibly TRBD1 (6 bases). This CDR3 is built from 14 residues. V was pared by 0 bases and J by 3 bases, with 9 bases between. The germline CDR1 and CDR2 sequences are SGHDT and YYEEEE.

In DNA, the CDR3 is TGCAGCGTTGGCCGGGGACAGATGGACACTGAAGCTTTCTTT. Its translation: CSVGRGQMDTEAFF. V gene TRBV29-1 combines with J gene TRBJ1-1; 7 bases match TRBD1. From germline, CDR1 is SQVTM and CDR2 ANQGSEA. J lost 3 bases, V lost 4 bases, and 8 bases had no gene match. There are 14 residues in the CDR3.

The rearrangement links TRBV5-4 to TRBJ1-2; the D gene is possibly TRBD1 (5 bases). CDR3 length equals 13 residues. Germline V lookup: CDR1 SGHNT, CDR2 YYREEE (reference sequence). Deletions cut 2 bases from V and 1 base from J, with 6 bases between. DNA of the CDR3: TGTGCCAGCAGCTTACAGGATAACTATGGCTACACCTTC. This encodes CASSLQDNYGYTF.

The rearrangement uses TRBV19 and TRBJ1-2; D possibly corresponds to TRBD1 (5 bases). The V gene lost 8 bases and the J gene lost 0 bases, with 13 bases spanning the gap. CDR1 is LNHDA and CDR2 is SQIVND in the germline V gene (reference sequence). This CDR3 region has 14 residues. The CDR3, as DNA: TGTGCCAGTGGCCGGGGGGAAACTAACTATGGCTACACCTTC. Translation gives CASGRGETNYGYTF.

J is TRBJ1-1 and V is TRBV5-4; 9 nucleotides line up with TRBD1. Germline V gene sequence: CDR1 SGHNT, CDR2 YYREEE (reference sequence). This CDR3 is built from 15 residues. V shed 3 bases and J 6 bases; nucleotides not matched to a gene: 9. The CDR3 coding sequence is TGTGCCAGCAGCTATCCGGGACAGGGATCCCCTGAAGCTTTCTTT. Encoded protein: CASSYPGQGSPEAFF. The entire variable domain, with the rest obtained from reference TRBV5-4 and TRBJ1-1, is as follows: ETGVTQSPTHLIKTRGQQVTLRCSSQSGHNTVSWYQQALGQGPQFIFQYYREEENGRGNFPPRFSGLQFPNYSSELNVNALELDDSALYLCASSYPGQGSPEAFFGQGTRLTVV.

The chain couples TRBV7-2 to TRBJ1-3; D remains unclear. V was shortened by 1 base and J by 0 bases, with 7 bases between the two germline ends. The CDR3 totals 15 residues. Germline CDR1 SGHTA, CDR2 FQGNSA. The CDR3 protein is CASSLGGFSGNTIYF. The DNA of the CDR3 is TGTGCCAGCAGCTTAGGAGGCTTCTCTGGAAACACCATATATTTT.

The chain recombines TRBV9 with TRBJ1-5; D is unresolved. Germline CDR1 SGDLS, CDR2 YYNGEE. V was trimmed by 4 bases and J by 1 base, leaving 18 bases between them. This CDR3 contains 17 residues. For the CDR3, the DNA is TGTGCCAGCAGCTCCGGGTTAAACTTAAGGAGCAATCAGCCCCAGCATTTT. Translating it yields CASSSGLNLRSNQPQHF.

This clone was recorded once. This chain joins TRBV11-2 and TRBJ2-7; 7 bases are shared with TRBD2. J gave up 1 base and V 3 bases, and 12 bases lay outside the gene matches. Germline V CDR1 and CDR2: SGHAT, FQNNGV. CDR3 length: 17 amino acids. The CDR3 bases are TGTGCCAGCAGCTTTCTTGCTAGCGGCATCGTTTCCTACGAGCAGTACTTC. This translates into CASSFLASGIVSYEQYF.

This clone was seen only once. The CDR3 nucleotides read TGTGCCATCAGTGAGTCTTCAGGGGGCGCAAACTATGGCTACACCTTC. Protein sequence: CAISESSGGANYGYTF. V gene TRBV10-3 combines with J gene TRBJ1-2; 8 nucleotides agree with TRBD1. Germline lookup yields CDR1 ENHRY and CDR2 SYGVKD. The CDR3 extends over 16 amino acids. The trim removed 0 bases at V and 2 bases at J, leaving 5 bases unmatched.

This chain uses TRBV6-5 with TRBJ2-7, with a tentative D call TRBD2 (5 bases). The CDR3 runs 13 residues. From germline, CDR1 is MNHEY and CDR2 SVGAGI. The V end lost 3 bases, the J end lost 3 bases, and 9 bases lay between the germline ends. DNA for the CDR3: TGTGCCAGCAGTTATCGGGATCGCTACGAGCAGTACTTC. As protein: CASSYRDRYEQYF.

The genes are TRBV10-3 and TRBJ2-2, with 8 bases matching TRBD1. V shed 6 bases and J 5 bases; nucleotides not matched to a gene: 11. Germline lookup yields CDR1 ENHRY and CDR2 SYGVKD. CDR3 size: 16 residues. In DNA, the CDR3 is TGTGCCATCAGAAGCGGACAGGGAGGAGAGACCGGGGAGCTGTTTTTT. As protein: CAIRSGQGGETGELFF.

The V gene is TRBV4-2, the J gene TRBJ1-3, with 9 positions matching TRBD1. The CDR3 loop spans 15 amino acids. CDR1 is LGHNA and CDR2 is YNFKEQ in the germline V gene. V lost 8 bases, J lost 7 bases, and 12 bases stayed unmatched. The CDR3 is CASRQTGTGFNTIYF. The CDR3, as DNA: TGTGCCAGCCGTCAAACCGGGACAGGGTTCAACACCATATATTTT.

This clone was seen more than once but under ten times. The V and J genes are TRBV5-8 and TRBJ2-1; possibly TRBD1 for D (5 bases). Germline assignment: CDR1 SGHTS and CDR2 YDEGEE. V lost 2 bases and J lost 7, with 7 bases in between. The CDR3 has 12 residues. The CDR3 region is CASSFQGNEQFF. In DNA form, the CDR3 reads TGTGCCAGCAGCTTCCAGGGAAATGAGCAGTTCTTC.

The chain employs TRBV11-2 and TRBJ1-1; the D is unclear. Germline-derived CDR1 and CDR2 are SGHAT and FQNNGV. The V gene lost 1 base and the J gene lost 10 bases, with 16 bases spanning the gap. The CDR3 covers 14 residues. CDR3 region: CASSLGVRRGGAFF. Written as DNA, the CDR3 is TGTGCCAGCAGCTTAGGCGTCCGACGGGGTGGAGCTTTCTTT.

This clone was seen just once. The V call is TRBV6-5, the J call TRBJ2-7; D possibly corresponds to TRBD2 (5 bases). V lost 2 bases and J 1 base, leaving 6 bases between the germline ends. The CDR3 is 13 amino acids. Germline CDR1 MNHEY, CDR2 SVGAGI. CDR3 DNA: TGTGCCAGCAGTTACAGGGAGTCCTACGAGCAGTACTTC. Translated: CASSYRESYEQYF.

This chain links TRBV11-2 with TRBJ1-1, with D uncertain. Germline lookup yields CDR1 SGHAT and CDR2 FQNNGV. The CDR3 runs to 13 residues. With 2 bases removed from V and 1 base from J, the gap between germline ends came to 5 bases. In DNA form, the CDR3 reads TGTGCCAGCAGCTTATTCCAGAACACTGAAGCTTTCTTT. Translated, it gives CASSLFQNTEAFF.

This clone appeared many times. The rearrangement links TRBV7-2 to TRBJ2-7; TRBD2 matches at 10 bases. Germline CDR1 SGHTA, CDR2 FQGNSA. The CDR3 contains 14 residues. V lost 5 bases, J lost 5 bases, and 6 bases stayed unmatched. The DNA for the CDR3 is TGTGCCAGCAGCGAGCTAGCGGGAGTTGACGAGCAGTACTTC. This encodes CASSELAGVDEQYF.

This rearrangement joins TRBV6-4 to TRBJ2-1; 7 bases match TRBD1. This CDR3 spans 12 amino acids. CDR1 and CDR2 (germline): MRHNA, SNTAGT. V was pared by 6 bases and J by 15 bases, with 11 bases of the junction left unmatched. The CDR3 DNA sequence: TGTGCCAGCAGCCCCCCGGCCGGGACAGTGTTCTTC. Amino acid sequence: CASSPPAGTVFF.

The chain recombines TRBV10-3 with TRBJ1-3, with 7 bases aligning to TRBD1. Germline loops: CDR1 ENHRY, CDR2 SYGVKD. The CDR3 length is 15 residues. Germline trimming cut 2 bases from V and 2 bases from J; bases unmatched to any gene: 3. CDR3 in amino acids: CAISEQTGPGNTIYF. CDR3 DNA sequence: TGTGCCATCAGTGAGCAGACAGGGCCTGGAAACACCATATATTTT.

The rearrangement joins TRBV20-1 to TRBJ1-2; D uncertain. CDR1 and CDR2 (germline): DFQATT, SNEGSKA (reference sequence). V lost 1 base and J lost 5, with 5 bases in between. CDR3 length equals 11 residues. The CDR3 nucleotides are TGCAGTGCTAGAGGCGGGTATGGCTACACCTTC. Amino acid sequence: CSARGGYGYTF.

This chain links TRBV25-1 with TRBJ2-2; no reliable D call. V was trimmed by 1 base and J by 8 bases, leaving 5 bases between them. The CDR3 extends over 12 amino acids. The V gene's germline CDR1 is MGHDK and CDR2 SYGVNS. The CDR3 here is CASSEFPGELFF. For the CDR3, the DNA is TGTGCCAGCAGTGAATTTCCGGGGGAGCTGTTTTTT.